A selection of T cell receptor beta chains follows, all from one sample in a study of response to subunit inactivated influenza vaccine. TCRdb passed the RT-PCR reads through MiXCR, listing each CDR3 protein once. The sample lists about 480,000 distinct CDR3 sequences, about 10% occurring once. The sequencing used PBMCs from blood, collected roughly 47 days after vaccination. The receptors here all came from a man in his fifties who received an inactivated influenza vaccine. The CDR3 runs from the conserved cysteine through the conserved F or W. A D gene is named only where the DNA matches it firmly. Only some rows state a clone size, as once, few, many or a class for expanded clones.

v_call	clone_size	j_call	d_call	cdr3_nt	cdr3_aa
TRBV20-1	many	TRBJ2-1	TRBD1	TGCAGTGCTAGATCAAGGGACAGCTACAATGAGCAGTTCTTC	CSARSRDSYNEQFF
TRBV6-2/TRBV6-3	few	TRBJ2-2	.	TGTGCCAGCAGGTCTACAGGGTTGGCCACCGGGGAGCTGTTTTTT	CASRSTGLATGELFF
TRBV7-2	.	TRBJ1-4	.	TGTGCCAGCAGCTTAGGCTCCCCCGCTGAAAAACTGTTTTTT	CASSLGSPAEKLFF
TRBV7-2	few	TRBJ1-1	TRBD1	TGTGCCAGCAGCCATCCGGGACAGGGAAAGGCTGAAGCTTTCTTT	CASSHPGQGKAEAFF
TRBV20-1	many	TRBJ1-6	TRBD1	TGCAGTGCTTCTCGACAGGGCGATTCACCCCTCCACTTT	CSASRQGDSPLHF
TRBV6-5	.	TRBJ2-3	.	TGTGCCAGCATATCCCCCGGGGATACGCAGTATTTT	CASISPGDTQYF
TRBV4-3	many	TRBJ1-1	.	TGCGCCAGCAGCCAAGATGGATTGAACACTGAAGCTTTCTTT	CASSQDGLNTEAFF
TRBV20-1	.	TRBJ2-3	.	TGCAGTGCTAGAGCCGGGGCGTTGTCAGATACGCAGTATTTT	CSARAGALSDTQYF
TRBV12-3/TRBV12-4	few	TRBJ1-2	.	TGTGCCAGCAGCCCATCTGGGCAAAACTATGGCTACACCTTC	CASSPSGQNYGYTF
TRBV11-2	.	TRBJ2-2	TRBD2	TGTGCCAGCAGTAAAAGGCCGGGACTAGCGGGAGAGGACGGGGAGCTGTTTTTT	CASSKRPGLAGEDGELFF
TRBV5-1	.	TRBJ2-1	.	TGCGCCAGCAGCTTGGGAGGTTTTAGCTCCTACAATGAGCAGTTCTTC	CASSLGGFSSYNEQFF
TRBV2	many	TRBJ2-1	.	TGTGCCAGCAGTGGGACTACTTTATACAATGAGCAGTTCTTC	CASSGTTLYNEQFF
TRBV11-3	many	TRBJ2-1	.	TGTGCCAGCAGCTTGCCCAAATTGGCGGGTTGGAGCTCCTACAATGAGCAGTTCTTC	CASSLPKLAGWSSYNEQFF
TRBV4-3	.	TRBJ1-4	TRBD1	TGCGCCAGCAGCCAAGAAGGGACAGGGTATGAAAAACTGTTTTTT	CASSQEGTGYEKLFF
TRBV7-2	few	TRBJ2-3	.	TGTGCCAGCACGCCTTCAGATACGCAGTATTTT	CASTPSDTQYF
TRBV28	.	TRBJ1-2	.	TGTGCCAGCAGCAAGCTTGGGTCCAGGGCGACGTCTGGCTACACCTTC	CASSKLGSRATSGYTF
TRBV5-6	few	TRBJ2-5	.	TGTGCCAGCAGCTTGGGGAAGACCCAGTACTTC	CASSLGKTQYF